Listed below are T cell receptor beta chains from one sample, sequenced in a study of blood T cell repertoires in COVID-19. The data were produced by immunoSEQ multiplex PCR, yet TCRdb's version contains in-frame clones alone and is incomplete. The sample has 400,000 to 500,000 clones, 80% to 90% seen once. Specimen: peripheral blood. These receptors all stem from a woman in her 30s with active or convalescent COVID-19. CDR3s leave out the opening cysteine and the closing phenylalanine or tryptophan.

v_gene: TRBV7-2
CDR3aa: ASSHGIAGGTDTQY

v_gene: TRBV6-1
CDR3aa: ASSEDGGLPTEQY

v_gene: TRBV18
CDR3aa: ASSPGTGTVAEAF

v_gene: TRBV3-1/TRBV3-2
CDR3aa: ASSQGAGELETQY

v_gene: TRBV2
CDR3aa: ASSTSQANTGELF

v_gene: TRBV21-1
CDR3aa: ASSTRTGFRSPLH

v_gene: TRBV7-9
CDR3aa: ASSPTWEQPQH

v_gene: TRBV6-5
CDR3aa: ASAQGIWYGYT

v_gene: TRBV29-1
CDR3aa: SVTESGNTIY

v_gene: TRBV6-6
CDR3aa: ASNGGSGSRAETQY

v_gene: TRBV5-1
CDR3aa: ASSRSGGTSTDTQY

v_gene: TRBV12-1
CDR3aa: ASSSVTYGYT

v_gene: TRBV14
CDR3aa: ASSQAYFLAGVPDTQY